This TCR beta chain was documented in a study of cytomegalovirus exposure and HLA in healthy donors. Overall study results and limits: Data from an earlier analysis indicated that most TCR beta V segments were productive either about 87% or about 30% of the time. Confirmation was obtained in vitro that three CMV-associated chains are specific for CMV antigens. What a later analysis reportedly showed was that an Asian-associated ancestry cluster had fewer N-insertions than the approximately 700-donor mean.

To note about this clone: Its antigen is as yet unknown.

The CDR3 is made up of 15 amino acids. Germline CDR1 reads LGHNA; CDR2 reads YSLEER. The V and J ends lost 4 bases and 7 bases, in that order; junction bases with no gene match: 7. The primer mix had 60 Vbeta and 13 Jbeta primers. Data came from immunoSEQ multiplex PCR; TCRdb stores just in-frame clones and leaves some out. The sample yields under 200,000 clones, 82% seen once. The sequence came from a girl aged 10 to 17 in good health and CMV-seropositive. Source material: PBMCs. The rearrangement uses TRBV4-3 and TRBJ1-2; 12 bases line up with TRBD1. The CDR3 sequence: CASSPGTGGNGGYTF. DNA for the CDR3: TGCGCCAGCAGCCCGGGGACAGGGGGCAATGGTGGCTACACCTTC.